One and the same sample provided the 18 T cell receptor beta chains below, sequenced in a study of siplizumab effects on memory and regulatory T cells. The repertoire was sequenced with immunoSEQ multiplex PCR; TCRdb's copy has only in-frame clones and lacks some. The sample contains about 91,000 clones, approximately 97% of which appear only once. Sequenced sample: naive CD4+ T cells sorted from blood. These receptors originate from a human donor in good health.

The genes are TRBV7-5 and TRBJ2-7. TRBV7-5 is reported as a pseudogene. This CDR3 is built from 16 residues. The DNA for the CDR3 is TGTGTCAGAAGCTTAGGTTCGGCAGCAATTTCCTACGAGCAGTACTTC. It encodes CVRSLGSAAISYEQYF.

The rearrangement links TRBV4-2 to TRBJ1-2, with 8 bases that match TRBD1. CDR1 is LGHNA and CDR2 is YNFKEQ in the germline V gene. The CDR3 covers 13 residues. V dropped 5 bases and J dropped 6; count of bases not matched to a gene: 5. The chain's CDR3 is CASSLAGQDGYTF. The CDR3 DNA reads TGTGCCAGCAGCTTGGCGGGACAGGATGGCTACACCTTC.

The CDR3 is CASSLWAGGGAYNEQFF. The CDR3 region has the DNA TGTGCCAGCAGTTTATGGGCGGGGGGAGGCGCCTACAATGAGCAGTTCTTC. The rearrangement links TRBV27 to TRBJ2-1; 8 positions match TRBD2. Trimming removed 1 base from V and 2 bases from J; junction bases left unmatched: 7. This CDR3 contains 17 residues. The germline gives CDR1 MNHEY, CDR2 SMNVEV (reference sequence).

The rearrangement uses TRBV19 and TRBJ1-5, with TRBD1 as a possible D gene (5 bases). Germline values: CDR1 LNHDA, CDR2 SQIVND (reference sequence). The V end was cut by 7 bases, the J end by 2 bases, with 12 bases between. The CDR3 has 14 amino acids. The CDR3 loop reads CASMAGGGNQPQHF. The DNA for the CDR3 is TGTGCCAGTATGGCGGGAGGGGGCAATCAGCCCCAGCATTTT.

This clone has just one count. The rearrangement uses TRBV19 and TRBJ1-5; 11 bases are a match to TRBD1. Germline lookup yields CDR1 LNHDA and CDR2 SQIVND (reference sequence). After removal of 6 bases from V and 3 bases from J, the junction contained 4 bases not matched to a gene. CDR3 length equals 15 residues. CDR3 loop: CASSLDRGPNQPQHF. CDR3 nucleotide sequence: TGTGCCAGTAGCCTGGACAGGGGGCCCAATCAGCCCCAGCATTTT.

The V call is TRBV9, the J call TRBJ1-3; D may be TRBD1 (5 bases). Germline CDR1 and CDR2: SGDLS and YYNGEE. The length of the CDR3 is 18 residues. With 3 bases removed from V and 7 bases from J, the gap between germline ends came to 26 bases. The CDR3 protein is CASSAGGQVGRKTNTIYF. CDR3 sequence (DNA): TGTGCCAGCAGCGCGGGAGGACAAGTGGGAAGGAAAACGAACACCATATATTTT.

The chain combines TRBV2 with TRBJ1-5, with D tentatively TRBD1 (5 bases). Germline values: CDR1 SNHLY, CDR2 FYNNEI. This CDR3 region has 14 residues. Trimming pared 8 bases from V and 0 bases from J, leaving 11 bases between. The CDR3 region has the DNA TGTGCCAGCCGGGGGGAAGTTAGCAATCAGCCCCAGCATTTT. Translated: CASRGEVSNQPQHF.

This chain uses TRBV30 with TRBJ1-1; tentatively, D is TRBD1 (5 bases). Trimming shortened V by 0 bases and J by 9 bases, and 14 bases separated the two germline ends. The germline gives CDR1 GTSNPN, CDR2 SVGIG (reference sequence). This CDR3 is built from 13 residues. CDR3: CAWSVRDAGKAFF. CDR3 DNA sequence: TGTGCCTGGAGTGTACGAGATGCAGGGAAAGCTTTCTTT.

The rearrangement uses TRBV28 and TRBJ1-5; 10 positions match TRBD1. The CDR3 extends over 15 amino acids. Germline V lookup: CDR1 MDHEN, CDR2 SYDVKM. Losses at the gene ends were 6 bases for V and 0 bases for J; bases not matched to a gene: 2. The CDR3 loop reads CASRTGGYSNQPQHF. CDR3 DNA sequence: TGTGCCAGCAGGACAGGGGGCTATAGCAATCAGCCCCAGCATTTT.

The chain is built from TRBV6-6 and TRBJ1-1; D gene unclear. The CDR3 sequence is 15 residues long. The V end lost 2 bases, the J end lost 0 bases, and 10 bases lay between the germline ends. CDR1 MNHNY and CDR2 SVGAGI come from the germline V gene (reference sequence). The CDR3 DNA reads TGTGCCAGCAGTTACGGCGGGAGCATGAACACTGAAGCTTTCTTT. Translating gives CASSYGGSMNTEAFF.

The chain uses TRBV6-5 and TRBJ2-6; D is unresolved. The CDR3 totals 15 residues. Germline CDR1 is MNHEY and CDR2 is SVGAGI. V lost 3 bases and J 0 bases, leaving 6 bases between the germline ends. CDR3 residues: CASSYTDSGANVLTF. The CDR3 bases are TGTGCCAGCAGTTATACTGACTCTGGGGCCAACGTCCTGACTTTC.

CDR3 amino acids: CASSTIRFGSYNEQFF. The CDR3 DNA reads as TGTGCCAGCAGCACAATACGGTTCGGGTCCTACAATGAGCAGTTCTTC. This chain links TRBV11-2 with TRBJ2-1; no clear D gene. The CDR3 has 16 residues. The germline gives CDR1 SGHAT, CDR2 FQNNGV. Trimming stripped 5 bases from V and 1 base from J, with 15 bases between.

The chain combines TRBV6-5 with TRBJ1-1, with 7 bases aligning to TRBD1. J was trimmed by 2 bases and V by 5 bases; bases with no gene match: 5. The CDR3 runs to 14 residues. Per germline, CDR1 MNHEY and CDR2 SVGAGI. CDR3 sequence reads: CASSIRQGNTEAFF. The CDR3 DNA is TGTGCCAGCAGTATCCGACAGGGCAACACTGAAGCTTTCTTT.

This chain connects TRBV20-1 to TRBJ2-1, with D hard to call. V lost 3 bases to trimming and J lost 6 bases, with 6 bases between them. Germline V CDR1 and CDR2: DFQATT, SNEGSKA (reference sequence). CDR3 size: 11 residues. The CDR3: CSARPTNEQFF. The CDR3 DNA is TGCAGTGCTAGGCCGACCAATGAGCAGTTCTTC.

The genes are TRBV4-1 and TRBJ2-5; TRBD2 matches 8 bases. The junction had 6 bases not matched to a gene; V was cut back by 2 bases and J by 1 base. The CDR3 covers 16 residues. The germline V gene encodes CDR1 MGHRA and CDR2 YSYEKL. CDR3 sequence (DNA): TGCGCCAGCAGCCAACCTACTAGCGGAACCCAAGAGACCCAGTACTTC. Its protein is CASSQPTSGTQETQYF.

The gene calls are TRBV19 and TRBJ1-3, with D unresolved. The length of the CDR3 is 15 residues. Germline CDR1 reads LNHDA; CDR2 reads SQIVND (reference sequence). Trimming pared 7 bases from V and 5 bases from J, leaving 18 bases between. The CDR3 DNA reads as TGTGCCAGTAAGGGATCGGAGGCCCCGAGAAACACCATATATTTT. It encodes CASKGSEAPRNTIYF.

V usage is TRBV2 and J usage is TRBJ2-3, with 10 bases identical to TRBD2. Trimming at V came to 9 bases and at J to 3 bases, leaving 9 bases not matched to a gene. The CDR3 runs 15 residues. The germline CDR1 and CDR2 sequences are SNHLY and FYNNEI. The CDR3 region is CASRQRGGGTDTQYF. CDR3 DNA: TGTGCCAGTCGACAGCGGGGGGGCGGTACAGATACGCAGTATTTT.

CDR3 amino acids: CASSLSGGTGVNTEAFF. CDR3 sequence (DNA): TGTGCCAGCAGCTTGTCAGGGGGAACTGGAGTGAACACTGAAGCTTTCTTT. J is TRBJ1-1 and V is TRBV5-4, with TRBD1 identical over 7 bases. The CDR3 consists of 17 residues. With V trimmed by 1 base and J by 0 bases, 9 bases remained unmatched. The V gene's germline CDR1 is SGHNT and CDR2 YYREEE (reference sequence).